These 21 T cell receptor beta chains share one sample of origin, sequenced in a study of beta chain features in type 1 diabetes (dated by TCRdb to the late 2010s). Library prep was done by the immunoSEQ multiplex PCR assay. The entire amount of isolated RNA was reverse transcribed using the High Capacity cDNA Reverse Transcription Kit, so the sequenced TCRB transcripts were expressed ones. TCRdb holds this immuneACCESS table with in-frame rearrangements only. Some clones are missing; in checked studies, unresolved V genes explain under half, and the rest has no known cause. The sample table holds 450,000 to 550,000 clones, of which about 29% were seen once. 0.06% to 0.07% of the sample goes to the ten largest clones. The sample consisted of naive CD4+ T cells from blood. The cell subset or site label of this sample denotes: true naive CD4+ T cells. The receptors come from a man between 18 and 29 years old in good health.

V and J are TRBV9 and TRBJ2-6, with a possible D match to TRBD1 (6 bases). V was pared by 4 bases and J by 0 bases, with 8 bases between. Per germline, CDR1 SGDLS and CDR2 YYNGEE. CDR3 size: 15 residues. The CDR3 protein is CASSPTGSGANVLTF. The CDR3 DNA sequence: TGTGCCAGCAGCCCGACAGGCTCTGGGGCCAACGTCCTGACTTTC.

The rearrangement joins TRBV10-3 to TRBJ2-5; unclear D gene. V dropped 6 bases and J dropped 4 bases, with 6 bases sitting between them. CDR1 is ENHRY, CDR2 SYGVKD, per germline. CDR3 length equals 11 residues. The CDR3 spells CAISLGETQYF. The CDR3 DNA is TGTGCCATCAGCCTAGGAGAGACCCAGTACTTC.

This clone was seen more than once but under ten times. The genes are TRBV10-3 and TRBJ2-3; tentatively, D is TRBD1 (6 bases). The CDR3 totals 13 residues. Per the germline V gene, CDR1 is ENHRY and CDR2 is SYGVKD. Trimming stripped 10 bases from V and 4 bases from J, with 15 bases between. The CDR3, as DNA: TGTGCCACCGTACAGGGTATGGCAGATACGCAGTATTTT. Its translation is CATVQGMADTQYF.

The genes are TRBV15 and TRBJ1-1; D remains unclear. The CDR3 contains 13 residues. Germline assignment: CDR1 LNHNV and CDR2 YYDKDF (reference sequence). Trimming took off 1 base at V and 7 bases at J, with 10 bases between the two ends. CDR3 loop: CATSRAQAIEAFF. CDR3 sequence (DNA): TGTGCCACCAGCAGAGCCCAGGCCATTGAAGCTTTCTTT.

The J gene is TRBJ1-4, the V gene TRBV28, with TRBD1 matching over 9 bases. Germline V gene sequence: CDR1 MDHEN, CDR2 SYDVKM. This CDR3 region has 14 residues. J gave up 7 bases and V 6 bases, and 6 bases lay outside the gene matches. The CDR3 DNA follows: TGTGCCAGCAGACGGACAGGGGCGGGTGAAAAACTGTTTTTT. Translation: CASRRTGAGEKLFF.

This clone was seen more than once but under ten times. The chain carries TRBV4-2 and TRBJ2-1; D might be TRBD2 (6 bases). The germline V and J ends were trimmed by 3 bases and 6 bases, with 12 bases remaining between them. This CDR3 region has 14 residues. CDR1 LGHNA and CDR2 YNFKEQ come from the germline V gene. The DNA of the CDR3 is TGTGCCAGCAGCCACCCGGGAGTCCCCAATGAGCAGTTCTTC. This codes for CASSHPGVPNEQFF.

This clone has more than one count but fewer than ten. This rearrangement joins TRBV25-1 to TRBJ2-5; D is ambiguous. V lost 4 bases and J 2 bases, leaving 20 bases between the germline ends. CDR3 length: 17 amino acids. Germline CDR1 is MGHDK and CDR2 is SYGVNS. The CDR3 DNA reads TGTGCCAGCAGTGCCCCTCCCCGGCGAGTAAATCAAGAGACCCAGTACTTC. Its protein is CASSAPPRRVNQETQYF.

The chain couples TRBV9 to TRBJ2-1; no reliable D call. CDR3 size: 14 residues. CDR1 is SGDLS, CDR2 YYNGEE, per germline. The V gene lost 0 bases and the J gene lost 8 bases, with 12 bases spanning the gap. The CDR3 here is CASSVALATDEQFF. CDR3 in DNA: TGTGCCAGCAGCGTAGCTTTGGCTACTGATGAGCAGTTCTTC.

The chain has TRBV15 and TRBJ2-7; D is ambiguous. Germline V gene sequence: CDR1 LNHNV, CDR2 YYDKDF (reference sequence). The CDR3 is 14 residues long. The V gene lost 0 bases and the J gene lost 6 bases, with 12 bases spanning the gap. The CDR3 region is CATSRDLKVGEQYF. The CDR3 coding sequence is TGTGCCACCAGCAGAGATTTGAAGGTTGGCGAGCAGTACTTC.

This chain connects TRBV5-1 to TRBJ2-7; D not resolved. Trimming took off 4 bases at V and 1 base at J, with 9 bases between the two ends. CDR3 length: 13 amino acids. The germline V gene encodes CDR1 SGHRS and CDR2 YFSETQ. For the CDR3, the DNA is TGCGCCAGCAGCATGACTGGATCCTACGAGCAGTACTTC. Protein: CASSMTGSYEQYF.

This clone was recorded a few times. The J gene is TRBJ2-3, the V gene TRBV30; 9 bases line up with TRBD1. Germline V CDR1 and CDR2: GTSNPN, SVGIG (reference sequence). Losses at the gene ends were 8 bases for V and 2 bases for J; bases not matched to a gene: 2. The CDR3 has 12 amino acids. The CDR3 DNA is TGTGCCCGACAGGGGGACACAGATACGCAGTATTTT. This codes for CARQGDTDTQYF. Filled out from reference TRBV30 and TRBJ2-3, the complete variable domain reads SQTIHQWPATLVQPVGSPLSLECTVEGTSNPNLYWYRQAAGRGLQLLFYSVGIGQISSEVPQNLSASRPQDRQFILSSKKLLLSDSGFYLCARQGDTDTQYFGPGTRLTVL.

Note on this clone: This sample includes further DNA sequences coding for the same CDR3. V usage is TRBV30 and J usage is TRBJ1-1, with 7 bases that match TRBD1. The CDR3 loop spans 13 amino acids. The trim removed 1 base at V and 4 bases at J, leaving 3 bases unmatched. Germline CDR1 is GTSNPN and CDR2 is SVGIG (reference sequence). CDR3 sequence (DNA): TGTGCCTGGAGTGGACAGGGTGGCACTGAAGCTTTCTTT. Translating gives CAWSGQGGTEAFF.

This chain connects TRBV6-6 to TRBJ2-5; 10 bases are a match to TRBD1. Germline V gene sequence: CDR1 MNHNY, CDR2 SVGAGI (reference sequence). This CDR3 comprises 14 residues. V lost 7 bases to trimming and J lost 2 bases; unmatched junction nucleotides: 4. CDR3 sequence: CASTSDRGQETQYF. As DNA, the CDR3 is TGTGCCAGCACCTCGGACAGGGGGCAAGAGACCCAGTACTTC.

This clone turned up a few times. The rearrangement links TRBV7-2 to TRBJ2-4, with D possibly TRBD2 on 6 matching bases. This CDR3 contains 13 residues. Germline-derived CDR1 and CDR2 are SGHTA and FQGNSA. Trimming took off 5 bases at V and 8 bases at J, with 13 bases between the two ends. The CDR3 spells CASSLFREYIQYF. In DNA, the CDR3 is TGTGCCAGCAGCCTATTTCGGGAGTACATTCAGTACTTC.

Turning to this clone: This sample also contains other DNA sequences that code for the same CDR3. The rearrangement links TRBV2 to TRBJ2-6; 10 bases fit TRBD1. The CDR3 contains 16 residues. Germline CDR1 and CDR2: SNHLY and FYNNEI. The V segment lost 5 bases and the J segment 4 bases; nucleotides outside the gene matches: 5. DNA for the CDR3: TGTGCCAGCAGTCGGGACAGGGGTTCGGGGGCCAACGTCCTGACTTTC. Its translation is CASSRDRGSGANVLTF.

The chain couples TRBV2 to TRBJ2-7; D gene unclear. This CDR3 comprises 12 residues. V gave up 7 bases and J gave up 1 base, with 8 bases separating them. The germline gives CDR1 SNHLY, CDR2 FYNNEI. CDR3 region: CASKTESYEQYF. DNA for the CDR3: TGTGCCAGCAAAACGGAATCCTACGAGCAGTACTTC.

The rearrangement joins TRBV5-1 to TRBJ2-1; D tentatively reads TRBD1 or TRBD2 (5 bases each). Germline CDR1 and CDR2: SGHRS and YFSETQ. The CDR3 is 12 amino acids. Trimming cost V 4 bases and J 9 bases, with 11 bases left between them. The CDR3: CASSPPGTEQFF. The CDR3 nucleotides read TGCGCCAGCAGCCCGCCTGGGACTGAGCAGTTCTTC.

This clone appeared a few times. V and J are TRBV13 and TRBJ2-2; no firm D call. The CDR3 spans 12 residues. Trimming removed 3 bases from V and 6 bases from J, with 5 bases in between. From germline, CDR1 is PRHDT and CDR2 FYEKMQ (reference sequence). CDR3 residues: CASSFYPGELFF. For the CDR3, the DNA is TGTGCCAGCAGCTTCTACCCCGGGGAGCTGTTTTTT.

This clone was seen a handful of times. This chain connects TRBV5-1 to TRBJ2-7, with a tentative D call TRBD2 (6 bases). V lost 0 bases to trimming and J lost 0 bases, with 13 bases between them. The CDR3 is made up of 16 amino acids. The V gene's germline CDR1 is SGHRS and CDR2 YFSETQ. CDR3 protein: CASSLVGPGVSYEQYF. As DNA, the CDR3 is TGCGCCAGCAGCTTGGTCGGGCCGGGGGTCTCCTACGAGCAGTACTTC.

The chain recombines TRBV19 with TRBJ2-2; D not certain. Germline values: CDR1 LNHDA, CDR2 SQIVND (reference sequence). Trimming shortened V by 2 bases and J by 1 base, and 8 bases separated the two germline ends. The CDR3 has 15 amino acids. CDR3 sequence (DNA): TGTGCCAGTAGTATAAAGGGTCGGAACACCGGGGAGCTGTTTTTT. It encodes CASSIKGRNTGELFF.

This clone has more than one count but fewer than ten. The chain employs TRBV2 and TRBJ1-5; D call uncertain. V was pared by 4 bases and J by 9 bases, with 13 bases between. Germline V lookup: CDR1 SNHLY, CDR2 FYNNEI. The CDR3 is made up of 13 amino acids. The CDR3 loop reads CASSGVRFGPQHF. The CDR3 coding sequence is TGTGCCAGCAGTGGCGTGAGGTTCGGGCCCCAGCATTTT.